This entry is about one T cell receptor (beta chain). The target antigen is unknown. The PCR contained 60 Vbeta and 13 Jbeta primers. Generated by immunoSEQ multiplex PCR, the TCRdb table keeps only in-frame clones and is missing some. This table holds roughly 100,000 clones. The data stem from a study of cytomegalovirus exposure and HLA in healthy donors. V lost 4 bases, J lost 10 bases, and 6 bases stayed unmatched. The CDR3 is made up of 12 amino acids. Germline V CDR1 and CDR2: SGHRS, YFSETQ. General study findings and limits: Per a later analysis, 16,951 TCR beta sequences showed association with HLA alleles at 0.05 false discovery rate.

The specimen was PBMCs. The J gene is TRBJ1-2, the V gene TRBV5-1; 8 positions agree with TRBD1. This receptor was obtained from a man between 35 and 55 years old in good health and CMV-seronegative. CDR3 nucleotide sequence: TGCGCCAGCAGCACGGGACAGGATGACTACACCTTC. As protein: CASSTGQDDYTF.